This is a list of T cell receptor beta chains from one sample in a study of T-cell reconstitution after alpha-beta-depleted transplantation in children. TCRdb itself ran the PCR reads through MiXCR, one entry per CDR3 protein. This sample carries 260,000 or so distinct CDR3 sequences, 9.5% to 15% of them seen once, and the ten largest clones take roughly 2.8%. This specimen consisted of PBMCs from the stem cell graft donor, obtained from the stem cell graft. These receptors all stem from a human donor who donated a stem cell graft to a child with acute lymphoblastic leukemia. Each CDR3 is given with its conserved first and last residue. The order of the fields is CDR3 length, V gene, clone size, D gene, J gene, CDR3 DNA, CDR3 protein. D genes are given only for firm matches. Size tells how often a clone was seen (once, few, many) or the class of an expanded clone, and some rows leave it out.

>18|TRBV11-1|many|TRBD1|TRBJ2-3
TGTGCCAGCAGCCCATCTCGGGACAGGGGGCTGGGGTCAGATACGCAGTATTTT
CASSPSRDRGLGSDTQYF
>15|TRBV10-3|many|.|TRBJ2-1
TGTGCCATCCGTATCGACCGTTCTGGGTACAATGAGCAGTTCTTC
CAIRIDRSGYNEQFF
>17|TRBV10-3|many|.|TRBJ2-4
TGTGCCATCAGTGAGACGACTAGGGTGAATGCCAAAAACATTCAGTACTTC
CAISETTRVNAKNIQYF
>13|TRBV7-2|many|.|TRBJ1-2
TGTGCCAGCAGCTTAGGAAGGGAGTCTGGCTACACCTTC
CASSLGRESGYTF
>14|TRBV12-3/TRBV12-4|.|.|TRBJ2-1
TGTGCCAGCAGTAAAGGGGGGGTATACAATGCGCAGTTCTTC
CASSKGGVYNAQFF
>13|TRBV7-9|many|.|TRBJ2-1
TGTGCCAGCAGCTTAGCAGGGGACAATGAGCAGTTCTTC
CASSLAGDNEQFF
>15|TRBV11-2|.|.|TRBJ2-1
TGTGCCAGCAGCGGCTATAGCTATCCCTACAATGAGCAGTTCTTC
CASSGYSYPYNEQFF
>15|TRBV20-1|many|.|TRBJ2-7
TGCAGTGCTAGAACCAGCCGGGGAGCCTCATACGAGCAGTACTTC
CSARTSRGASYEQYF
>13|TRBV28|many|TRBD1|TRBJ1-5
TGTGCCAGCAAAATAGGGGGCCATCAGCCCCAGCATTTT
CASKIGGHQPQHF
>16|TRBV6-1|many|TRBD1|TRBJ1-2
TGTGCCAGCAGGCGGACAGGGGGACGGGCTAACTATGGCTACACCTTC
CASRRTGGRANYGYTF
>15|TRBV29-1|many|TRBD1|TRBJ2-7
TGCAGCGTTGAAGACTGGACAGGGGAGAAGGACGAGCAGTACTTC
CSVEDWTGEKDEQYF
>14|TRBV12-3/TRBV12-4|many|TRBD2|TRBJ2-1
TGTGCCAGCAGCCGCGCTAGCGGCTACAATGAGCAGTTCTTC
CASSRASGYNEQFF
>14|TRBV6-1|many|.|TRBJ1-6
TGTGCCAGCAGTGTAAGACGGACCAATTCACCCCTCCACTTT
CASSVRRTNSPLHF
>11|TRBV29-1|many|.|TRBJ2-3
TGCAGCGTGCCCCCTCGGGATACGCAGTATTTT
CSVPPRDTQYF
>13|TRBV7-9|many|.|TRBJ2-7
TGTGCCAGCAGCTTGGGCGCGGGCTACGAGCAGTACTTC
CASSLGAGYEQYF
>15|TRBV5-5|many|TRBD1|TRBJ2-3
TGTGCCAGCAGCCTATCCGGGACAGAGGTTGATACGCAGTATTTT
CASSLSGTEVDTQYF
>19|TRBV20-1|many|TRBD1|TRBJ2-5
TGCAGTGCTAGAGATCCCCTTCTGCAGGGGGCCCCAAGTAAAGAGACCCAGTACTTC
CSARDPLLQGAPSKETQYF
>15|TRBV7-9|many|TRBD1|TRBJ1-2
TGTGCCAGCAGCTACCCGGGACAGGGGGCTGGCGGCTACACCTTC
CASSYPGQGAGGYTF
>14|TRBV20-1|many|TRBD1|TRBJ1-5
TGCAGTGCCGTACGGGACAGGGACGGTCAGCCCCAGCATTTT
CSAVRDRDGQPQHF
>17|TRBV11-2|many|TRBD2|TRBJ2-1
TGTGCCAGCAGCACTAGAGGTCTCGCGGGAGGGAGGGATGAGCAGTTCTTC
CASSTRGLAGGRDEQFF
>15|TRBV9|many|TRBD1|TRBJ2-5
TGTGCCAGCAGCCCCTCCGCAACAGGGGGATTGACCCAGTACTTC
CASSPSATGGLTQYF
>18|TRBV11-3|many|TRBD1|TRBJ1-1
TGTGCCAGCACCCTACATGGATATACCGGGACAGGGGGGACTGAAGCTTTCTTT
CASTLHGYTGTGGTEAFF
>13|TRBV6-2/TRBV6-3|many|.|TRBJ1-3
TGTGCCAGCGAACTTCACCCTGGAAACACCATATATTTT
CASELHPGNTIYF
>17|TRBV5-1|many|TRBD1|TRBJ2-1
TGCGCCAGCAGCTTGCTTTTAACAGGGGACTCCTACAATGAGCAGTTCTTC
CASSLLLTGDSYNEQFF
>14|TRBV7-2|.|.|TRBJ1-1
TGTGCCAGCAGCTCCCGGGACTGGAGAACTGAAGCTTTCTTT
CASSSRDWRTEAFF
>16|TRBV7-9|many|TRBD2|TRBJ2-1
TGTGCCAGCAGTCGAAGGACTAGCGGGTTGTACAATGAGCAGTTCTTC
CASSRRTSGLYNEQFF
>12|TRBV20-1|.|.|TRBJ2-7
TGCAGTGCTAGAAAGGACTCCTACGAGCAGTACTTC
CSARKDSYEQYF
>17|TRBV9|few|.|TRBJ2-6
TGTGCCAGCAGCGTAGGTTCCGGTCCCTCTGGGGCCAACGTCCTGACTTTC
CASSVGSGPSGANVLTF
>13|TRBV5-8|many|TRBD2|TRBJ2-1
TGTGCCCGTGGCGGGAGGGCCTACAATGAGCAGTTCTTC
CARGGRAYNEQFF
>18|TRBV11-1|many|TRBD1|TRBJ1-5
TGTGCCAGCAGCCTAGCCCCCGGACAGGGGGCTGGCGGTCAGCCCCAGCATTTT
CASSLAPGQGAGGQPQHF
>11|TRBV28|many|.|TRBJ2-7
TGTGCCAGCAGTATGAGTCGCGAGCAGTACTTC
CASSMSREQYF
>11|TRBV20-1|.|.|TRBJ2-7
TGCAGTGCTAGAGACCCAAATGAGCAGTACTTC
CSARDPNEQYF
>13|TRBV5-1|many|.|TRBJ1-4
TGCGCCAGCCGAGGGGGGCCTAATGAAAAACTGTTTTTT
CASRGGPNEKLFF
>14|TRBV7-2|many|TRBD1|TRBJ1-4
TGTGCCAGCAGCAGGGACAGAAGAAATGAAAAACTGTTTTTT
CASSRDRRNEKLFF
>14|TRBV20-1|many|.|TRBJ1-6
TGCAGTGCTAGCCGGGATCGCGAGAATTCACCCCTCCACTTT
CSASRDRENSPLHF
>15|TRBV29-1|many|.|TRBJ2-7
TGCAGCGTTGTCCATAGGGCGGGATTTGGTTACGAGCAGTACTTC
CSVVHRAGFGYEQYF
>14|TRBV5-1|many|.|TRBJ2-7
TGCGCCAGCAGCTTGACTAACCGACCCTACGAGCAGTACTTC
CASSLTNRPYEQYF
>18|TRBV6-1|.|.|TRBJ1-5
TGTGCCAGCAGTGAAGCGCCACAGGCTAACGCGGCGGGACAGCCCCAGCATTTT
CASSEAPQANAAGQPQHF
>15|TRBV27|many|TRBD1|TRBJ1-2
TGTGCCAGCAGGCGAACCGGGGGACAGGACTATGGCTACACCTTC
CASRRTGGQDYGYTF
>15|TRBV5-1|many|TRBD1|TRBJ1-2
TGCGCCAGCAGCTCCCGGGACAGGAGCGATTATGGCTACACCTTC
CASSSRDRSDYGYTF
>15|TRBV29-1|many|TRBD2|TRBJ2-1
TGCAGCGCCGACCGTGGCGGGAGGGCCGTGTATGAGCAGTTCTTC
CSADRGGRAVYEQFF
>14|TRBV20-1|many|.|TRBJ2-7
TGCAGTGCTACCACTAGCAAGGGGAGTCACGAGCAGTACTTC
CSATTSKGSHEQYF
>18|TRBV7-8|.|.|TRBJ2-2
TGTGCCCGCAGCTGGGGCGTCCAGGGGATAAGCCGGACCGGGGAGCTGTTTTTT
CARSWGVQGISRTGELFF
>15|TRBV20-1|many|.|TRBJ1-2
TGCAGTGCTAGAGACTACCGGGACACACGTTCAGGCTACACCTTC
CSARDYRDTRSGYTF
>16|TRBV28|many|.|TRBJ1-5
TGTGCCAGCAGTCCATACTTAGCCGTCCCCAATCAGCCCCAGCATTTT
CASSPYLAVPNQPQHF
>15|TRBV7-2|.|.|TRBJ2-6
TGTGCCAGCAGCAATTCTAACTCTGGGGCCAACGTCCTGACTTTC
CASSNSNSGANVLTF
>15|TRBV7-2|many|.|TRBJ1-2
TGTGCCAGCAGCCCCCCGAAAGCGGGGACCTATGGCTACACCTTC
CASSPPKAGTYGYTF
>15|TRBV11-2|many|TRBD2|TRBJ2-1
TGTGCCAGCAGCGTCGGGACTAGCGGGAGCAATGAGCAGTTCTTC
CASSVGTSGSNEQFF
>13|TRBV10-3|many|.|TRBJ1-4
TGTGCCATCCAAGGTGAAATTAGTGAAAAACTGTTTTTT
CAIQGEISEKLFF
>14|TRBV9|many|TRBD1|TRBJ2-1
TGTGCCAGCAGCCCGATCGGCGGGACAGGTGAGCAGTTCTTC
CASSPIGGTGEQFF
>19|TRBV29-1|many|TRBD1|TRBJ2-5
TGCAGCGTTGAGAAGGGGGGACAGGGTGTGAGTTCGTACCAAGAGACCCAGTACTTC
CSVEKGGQGVSSYQETQYF
>17|TRBV5-4|.|TRBD2|TRBJ2-2
TGTGCCAGCAGCCGTCGACTAGCGGGGGGGCCTACCGGGGAGCTGTTTTTT
CASSRRLAGGPTGELFF
>15|TRBV28|.|.|TRBJ1-5
TGTGCCAGCAGTTTCCGGACCACGCCGGGGCAGCCCCAGCATTTT
CASSFRTTPGQPQHF
>12|TRBV12-3/TRBV12-4|few|TRBD2|TRBJ2-1
TGTGCCAGCAGTTTTCGCGGGGGGGCACAGTTCTTC
CASSFRGGAQFF
>15|TRBV7-3|.|.|TRBJ2-7
TGTGCCAGCAGCTTAAATCACGCGGTGTCGGGCGAGCAGTACTTC
CASSLNHAVSGEQYF
>14|TRBV10-2|many|TRBD2|TRBJ2-7
TGCGCCAGCACTCTTAGCGGGGGCCCCTACGAGCAGTACTTC
CASTLSGGPYEQYF
>15|TRBV19|many|TRBD2|TRBJ2-7
TGTGCCAGTAGCCTAGGAGCGGGGGAACTTTACGAGCAGTACTTC
CASSLGAGELYEQYF